This T cell receptor beta chain derives from a study of T cell repertoires in cytomegalovirus infection. General study points: In two of eight donors, the top clonotype was HLA-C-restricted CMV-specific. Public TCR beta family frequency separated CMV-and-HLA carriers, including in an independent cohort.

Germline values: CDR1 MNHEY, CDR2 SVGAGI. Trimming stripped 7 bases from V and 2 bases from J, with 17 bases between. The CDR3 contains 16 residues. This clonotype has a handful of counts. The antigen is unknown. TCRdb fed the reads into MiXCR, producing one record per CDR3 protein. Of around 750,000 distinct CDR3 sequences in the sample, 30% to 35% are singletons; the top ten hold under 15%. Sample: cultured CD8+ T cells from PBMCs, taken from culture after CMV antigen stimulation. The clonotype comes from a human donor in good health (CMV status not recorded). Some clones in this sample may be carry-over from other donors' samples. The rearrangement uses TRBV6-5 and TRBJ2-2; D might be TRBD2 (6 bases). CDR3 DNA: TGTGCCAGCATGTTACGGGAGACTTTCAACACCGGGGAGCTGTTTTTT. This codes for CASMLRETFNTGELFF.